This T cell receptor (beta chain) was sequenced in a study of T-cell memory formation after mild COVID-19. Study-level information: Clusters of TCRs were largely donor specific.

This clonotype was found a few times. Its antigen is as yet unknown. Findings and caveats of the study: From day 15 to 85, contracting clones were balanced between CD4 and CD8, whereas later expanders leaned toward CD4+. Mostly located in CM and EM were contracting CD4+ clones, with contracting CD8+ clones located in EMRA. Prior to infection, memory already included some responding clones, suggesting cross-reactive memory joined.

TCRdb called the 5' RACE reads again in MiXCR, with one record for every CDR3 protein. Of 430,000 or so distinct CDR3 sequences in the sample, approximately 23% were seen once. With 6 bases removed from V and 1 base from J, the gap between germline ends came to 10 bases. Germline V gives CDR1 ENHRY, CDR2 SYGVKD. CDR3 length equals 14 residues. The material sequenced was PBMCs or a T cell subset sorted from them (not recorded which). This receptor was identified in an adult woman who had mild COVID-19 (a few samples of this study predate the infection). Cell type and time point are not known. The V gene is TRBV10-3, the J gene TRBJ2-1; D gene uncertain. CDR3 DNA sequence: TGTGCCATCAGGCCCCCCGGATCCTACAATGAGCAGTTCTTC. Its translation: CAIRPPGSYNEQFF.